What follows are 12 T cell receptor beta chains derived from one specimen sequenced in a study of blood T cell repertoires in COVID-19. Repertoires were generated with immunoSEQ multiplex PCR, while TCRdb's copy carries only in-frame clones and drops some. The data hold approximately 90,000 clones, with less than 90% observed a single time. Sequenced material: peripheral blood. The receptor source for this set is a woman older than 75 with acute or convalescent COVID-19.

This CDR3 reads CASSFTLNLGQTHYGYTF. The CDR3 bases are TGCGCCAGCAGTTTCACACTGAACCTGGGACAGACCCACTATGGCTACACCTTC. The chain links TRBV5-1 to TRBJ1-2, with 7 bases that match TRBD1. The germline gives CDR1 SGHRS, CDR2 YFSETQ. This CDR3 contains 18 residues. The V segment lost 5 bases and the J segment 3 bases; nucleotides outside the gene matches: 19.

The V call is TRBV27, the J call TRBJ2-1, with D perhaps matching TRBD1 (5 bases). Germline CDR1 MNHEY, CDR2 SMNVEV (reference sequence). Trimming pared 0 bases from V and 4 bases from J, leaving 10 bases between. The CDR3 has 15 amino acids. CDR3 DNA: TGTGCCAGCAGTTTATCCCGGACACCTTACAATGAGCAGTTCTTC. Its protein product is CASSLSRTPYNEQFF.

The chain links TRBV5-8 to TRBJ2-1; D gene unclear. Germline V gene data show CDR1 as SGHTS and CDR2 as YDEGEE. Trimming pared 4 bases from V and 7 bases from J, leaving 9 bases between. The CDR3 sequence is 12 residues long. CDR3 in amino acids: CASSREPNEQFF. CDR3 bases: TGTGCCAGCAGCCGAGAGCCAAATGAGCAGTTCTTC.

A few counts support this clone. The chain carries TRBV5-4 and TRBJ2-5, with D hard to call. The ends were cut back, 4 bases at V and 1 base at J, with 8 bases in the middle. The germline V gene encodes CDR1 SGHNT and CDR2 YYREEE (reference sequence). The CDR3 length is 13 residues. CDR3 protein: CASSTGFQETQYF. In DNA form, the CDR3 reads TGTGCCAGCAGCACTGGTTTCCAAGAGACCCAGTACTTC. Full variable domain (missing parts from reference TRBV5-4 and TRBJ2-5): ETGVTQSPTHLIKTRGQQVTLRCSSQSGHNTVSWYQQALGQGPQFIFQYYREEENGRGNFPPRFSGLQFPNYSSELNVNALELDDSALYLCASSTGFQETQYFGPGTRLLVL.

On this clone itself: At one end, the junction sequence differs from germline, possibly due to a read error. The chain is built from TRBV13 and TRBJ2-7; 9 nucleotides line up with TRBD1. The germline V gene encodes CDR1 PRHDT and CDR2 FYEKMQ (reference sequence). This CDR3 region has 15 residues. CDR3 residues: CASSLGGQGHYEQYF. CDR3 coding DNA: TGTGCCAGCAGCCTAGGGGGACAGGGCCACTACGAGCAGTACTTC.

For the CDR3, the DNA is TGTGCCAGCAGCTTGGAGGGGACAGGGGTCACCGGGGAGCTGTTTTTT. The encoded protein is CASSLEGTGVTGELFF. The rearrangement links TRBV5-5 to TRBJ2-2; 10 bases map to TRBD1. Unmatched junction bases numbered 3, after V lost 0 bases and J lost 4 bases. Germline V CDR1 and CDR2: SGHKS, YYEKEE (reference sequence). This CDR3 has 16 residues. Variable domain in full (rest from reference TRBV5-5 and TRBJ2-2): DAGVTQSPTHLIKTRGQQVTLRCSPISGHKSVSWYQQVLGQGPQFIFQYYEKEERGRGNFPDRFSARQFPNYSSELNVNALLLGDSALYLCASSLEGTGVTGELFFGEGSRLTVL.

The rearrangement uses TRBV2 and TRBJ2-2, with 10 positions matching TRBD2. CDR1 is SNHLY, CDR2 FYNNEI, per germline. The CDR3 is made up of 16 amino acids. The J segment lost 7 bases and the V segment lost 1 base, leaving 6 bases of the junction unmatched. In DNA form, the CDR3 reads TGTGCCAGCAGTGAAGAAGCGGGGGGGCCTAACGGGGAGCTGTTTTTT. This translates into CASSEEAGGPNGELFF.

DNA for the CDR3: TGTGCCAGCAGCAAAGGCCCGGGCCCCAGGGGGAGCTCCTACGAGCAGTACTTC. This encodes CASSKGPGPRGSSYEQYF. The rearrangement uses TRBV21-1 and TRBJ2-7; the table's D call, TRBD1, was not checked against the DNA. TRBV21-1 is assigned pseudogene status. CDR3 length: 18 residues.

CDR3 in DNA: TGTGCCAGCAGCCGGGGACAGGGATCCTACAATGAGCAGTTCTTC. Residues: CASSRGQGSYNEQFF. The chain links TRBV11-3 to TRBJ2-1, with 9 bases fitting TRBD1. CDR1 and CDR2 (germline): SGHNT, YENEEA. The trim removed 5 bases at V and 1 base at J, leaving 3 bases unmatched. CDR3 size: 15 residues. Complete variable domain (other parts from reference TRBV11-3 and TRBJ2-1): EAGVVQSPRYKIIEKKQPVAFWCNPISGHNTLYWYLQNLGQGPELLIRYENEEAVDDSQLPKDRFSAERLKGVDSTLKIQPAELGDSAVYLCASSRGQGSYNEQFFGPGTRLTVL.

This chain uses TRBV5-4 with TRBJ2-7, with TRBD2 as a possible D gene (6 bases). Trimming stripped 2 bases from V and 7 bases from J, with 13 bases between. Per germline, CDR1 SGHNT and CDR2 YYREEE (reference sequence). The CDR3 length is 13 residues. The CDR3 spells CASSFRGTREQYF. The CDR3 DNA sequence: TGTGCCAGCAGCTTCCGGGGGACGCGGGAGCAGTACTTC.

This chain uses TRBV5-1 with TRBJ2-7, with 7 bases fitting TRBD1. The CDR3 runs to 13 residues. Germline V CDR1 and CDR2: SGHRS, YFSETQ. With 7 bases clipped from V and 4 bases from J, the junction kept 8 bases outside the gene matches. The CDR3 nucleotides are TGCGCCAGCGCGACAGGGTCCAAGTACGAGCAGTACTTC. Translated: CASATGSKYEQYF.

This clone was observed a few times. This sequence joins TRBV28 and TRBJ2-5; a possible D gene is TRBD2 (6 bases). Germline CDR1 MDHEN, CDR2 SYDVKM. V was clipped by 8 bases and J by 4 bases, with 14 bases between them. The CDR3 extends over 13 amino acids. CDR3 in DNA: TGTGCCAGCGACCGGAACGGGGGAGAGACCCAGTACTTC. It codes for CASDRNGGETQYF.